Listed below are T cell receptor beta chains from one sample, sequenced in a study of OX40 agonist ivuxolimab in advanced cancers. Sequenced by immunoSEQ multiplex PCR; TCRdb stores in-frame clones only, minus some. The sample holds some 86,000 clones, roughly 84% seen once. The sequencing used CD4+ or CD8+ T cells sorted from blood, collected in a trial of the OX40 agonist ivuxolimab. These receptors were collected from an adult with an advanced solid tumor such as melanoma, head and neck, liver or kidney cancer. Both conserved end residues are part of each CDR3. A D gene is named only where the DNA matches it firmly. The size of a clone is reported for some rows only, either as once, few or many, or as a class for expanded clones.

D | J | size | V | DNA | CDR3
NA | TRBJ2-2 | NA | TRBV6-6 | TGTGCCAGCGGAACGGTCGGGGAGCTGTTTTTT | CASGTVGELFF
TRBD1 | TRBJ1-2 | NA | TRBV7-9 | TGTGCCAGCAGCTGGACAGGGGGGAACTATGGCTACACCTTC | CASSWTGGNYGYTF
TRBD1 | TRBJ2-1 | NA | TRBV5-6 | TGTGCCAGCGCTTCGGCAGGGGGCGCCCACAATGAGCAGTTCTTC | CASASAGGAHNEQFF
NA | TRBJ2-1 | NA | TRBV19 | TGTGCCAGTTCTAGTAGGGGGGAGCGGAATGAGCAGTTCTTC | CASSSRGERNEQFF
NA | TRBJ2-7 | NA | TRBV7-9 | TGTGCCAGCAGCCCAGCTATGGGGTCCAACGAGCAGTACTTC | CASSPAMGSNEQYF
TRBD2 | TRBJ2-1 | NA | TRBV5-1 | TGCGCCAGCAGCTTGGCCTTGCGGGAGGAGGTGCAGTTCTTC | CASSLALREEVQFF
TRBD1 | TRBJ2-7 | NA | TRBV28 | TGTGCCAGCAGTCTCCGGACAGGGGCGGGAGAGCAGTACTTC | CASSLRTGAGEQYF
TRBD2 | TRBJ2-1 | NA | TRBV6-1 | TGTGCCAGCAGCGCCCTGGCGGGAGGGCCGAATGAGCAGTTCTTC | CASSALAGGPNEQFF
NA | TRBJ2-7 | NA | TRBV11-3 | TGTGCCAGCAGCCTCGATCCGGGTGCTGACGCCGAGCAGTACTTC | CASSLDPGADAEQYF
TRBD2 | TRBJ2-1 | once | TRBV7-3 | TGTGCCAGCAGCTTAAAATTCGGGCGGGAGGGCTGGCACAATGAGCAGTTCTTC | CASSLKFGREGWHNEQFF
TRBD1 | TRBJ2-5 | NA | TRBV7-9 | TGTGCCAGCAGCTTAGGGACAGGGGGCAGTGAGACCCAGTACTTC | CASSLGTGGSETQYF
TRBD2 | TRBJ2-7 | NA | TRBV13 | TGTGCCAGCAACACGGGAGGGGTCTACGAGCAGTACTTC | CASNTGGVYEQYF
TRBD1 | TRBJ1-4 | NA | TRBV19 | TGTGCCAGTACCTCGGACAGGGGAAGCGAAAAACTGTTTTTT | CASTSDRGSEKLFF
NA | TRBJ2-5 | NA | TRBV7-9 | TGTGCCAGCAGCGCCCGTGTGGGGGCCGGGACCCAGTACTTC | CASSARVGAGTQYF
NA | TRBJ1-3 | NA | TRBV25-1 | TGTGCCAGCAATCACGCATCTGGAAACACCATATATTTT | CASNHASGNTIYF
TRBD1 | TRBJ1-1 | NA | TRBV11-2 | TGTGCCAGCAGCACGGACAGGGCCGCTGAAGCTTTCTTT | CASSTDRAAEAFF
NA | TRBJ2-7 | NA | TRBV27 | TGTGCCAGCAGTTTATCGCCCATCAACGAGCAGTACTTC | CASSLSPINEQYF
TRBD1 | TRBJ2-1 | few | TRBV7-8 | TGTGCCAGCAGCACTTACAGGGGGGCCTACAATGAGCAGTTCTTC | CASSTYRGAYNEQFF
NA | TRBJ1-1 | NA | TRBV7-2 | TGTGCCAGCAGCTCGGGACAAATCGAAGCTTTCTTT | CASSSGQIEAFF
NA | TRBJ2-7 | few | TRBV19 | TGTGCCAGTAGTATACTTAAAGCACCCTACGAGCAGTACTTC | CASSILKAPYEQYF
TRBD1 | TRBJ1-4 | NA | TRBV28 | TGTGCCAGCAGCCGGACCGGGACAGGGGGTGAAAAACTGTTTTTT | CASSRTGTGGEKLFF
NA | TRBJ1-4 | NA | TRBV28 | TGTGCCAGCAGCAACCTTGCGACTAATGAAAAACTGTTTTTT | CASSNLATNEKLFF
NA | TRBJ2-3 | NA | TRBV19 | TGTGCCAGTAGTAGAAACTTACCTAGTCAGGATACGCAGTATTTT | CASSRNLPSQDTQYF
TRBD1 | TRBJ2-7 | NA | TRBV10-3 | TGTGCCATCAGTGAGTATGGGACAGGGGATGGGGACGAGCAGTACTTC | CAISEYGTGDGDEQYF
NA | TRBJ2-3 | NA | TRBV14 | TGTGCCAGCAGCCAAGGCCCAAGAAGGTCAGATACGCAGTATTTT | CASSQGPRRSDTQYF
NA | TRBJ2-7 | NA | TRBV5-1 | TGCGCCAGCAGCTTGGTGGCAGGGGACGAGCAGTACTTC | CASSLVAGDEQYF
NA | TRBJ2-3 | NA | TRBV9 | TGTGCCAGCAGCGCGGCAGCGAGCACAGATACGCAGTATTTT | CASSAAASTDTQYF
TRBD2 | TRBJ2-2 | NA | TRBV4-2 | TGTGCCAGCAGCCAGACTCCGGGACTAGCCGCAATCGGGGAGCTGTTTTTT | CASSQTPGLAAIGELFF
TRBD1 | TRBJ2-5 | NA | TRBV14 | TGTGCCAGCAGCCAAGGTTCCGGGACAGGGGGCCAGGAGACCCAGTACTTC | CASSQGSGTGGQETQYF
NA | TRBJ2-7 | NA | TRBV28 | TGTGCCAGCAGTTTCGGAAACGAGCAGTACTTC | CASSFGNEQYF
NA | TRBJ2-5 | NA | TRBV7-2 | TGTGCCAGCAGCTTAGGAGGGATAGGAATCCAAGAGACCCAGTACTTC | CASSLGGIGIQETQYF
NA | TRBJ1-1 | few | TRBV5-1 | TGCGCCAGCAGCTTAGGAGTTAACACTGAAGCTTTCTTT | CASSLGVNTEAFF
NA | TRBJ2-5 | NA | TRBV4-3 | TGCGCCAGCAGCCAAGCGGTCCCAGAAGAGACCCAGTACTTC | CASSQAVPEETQYF
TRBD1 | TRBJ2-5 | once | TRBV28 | TGTGCCAGCAGTTTATTATCCCTCATGACAGGGGGCAGGGAGACCCAGTACTTC | CASSLLSLMTGGRETQYF
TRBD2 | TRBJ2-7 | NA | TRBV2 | TGTGCCAGCAGGTATAGCGGGGGGACCTACGAGCAGTACTTC | CASRYSGGTYEQYF
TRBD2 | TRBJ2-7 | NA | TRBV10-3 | TGTGCCATCAGTGAGTCTACTAGCGTCCCCGAGCAGTACTTC | CAISESTSVPEQYF
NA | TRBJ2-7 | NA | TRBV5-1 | TGCGCCAGCAGCTCCTCCTACGAGCAGTACTTC | CASSSSYEQYF
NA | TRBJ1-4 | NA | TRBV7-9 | TGTGCCAGCAGCTTTGGGGAAAAACTGTTTTTT | CASSFGEKLFF
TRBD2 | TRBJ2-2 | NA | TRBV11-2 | TGTGCCAGCAGCTTAGCTAGCGGGAGTGCCGGGGAGCTGTTTTTT | CASSLASGSAGELFF
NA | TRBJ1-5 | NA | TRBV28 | TGTGCCAGCAGAAACCCGGGACGCCAACGGGATCAGCCCCAGCATTTT | CASRNPGRQRDQPQHF
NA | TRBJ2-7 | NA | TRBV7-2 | TGTGCCAGCAGCTTAGCGGGAGGCGGGTACGAGCAGTACTTC | CASSLAGGGYEQYF
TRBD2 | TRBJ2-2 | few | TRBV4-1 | TGCGCCAGCAGCCTACCGGCCTCTAGCGGGAATTCTGGGGAGCTGTTTTTT | CASSLPASSGNSGELFF
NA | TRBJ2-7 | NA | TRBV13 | TGTGCCAGCAGTTTCCCGAGCTCCTACGAGCAGTACTTC | CASSFPSSYEQYF
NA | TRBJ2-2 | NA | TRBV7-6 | TGTGCCAGCAGCCGCCCTAGCGCGAACACCGGGGAGCTGTTTTTT | CASSRPSANTGELFF
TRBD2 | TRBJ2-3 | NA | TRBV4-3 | TGCGCCAGCAGACCCACCGGGGGGGCAGATACGCAGTATTTT | CASRPTGGADTQYF
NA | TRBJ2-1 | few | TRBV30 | TGTGCCTGGAGGGACTACGCAGACGATGAGCAGTTCTTC | CAWRDYADDEQFF
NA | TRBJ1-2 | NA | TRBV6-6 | TGTGCCAGCAGTTTCCCCGGCGGGAGGGCTAACTATGGCTACACCTTC | CASSFPGGRANYGYTF
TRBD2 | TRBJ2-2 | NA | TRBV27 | TGTGCCAGCAGTCTGATGGGGGGGGCCGGGGAGCTGTTTTTT | CASSLMGGAGELFF
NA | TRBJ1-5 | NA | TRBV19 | TGTGCCAGTAGTATAGCCTATAGCAATCAGCCCCAGCATTTT | CASSIAYSNQPQHF
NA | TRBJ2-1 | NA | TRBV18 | TGTGCCAGCTCACTCTACTCGAATTCCTACAATGAGCAGTTCTTC | CASSLYSNSYNEQFF
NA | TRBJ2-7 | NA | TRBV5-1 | TGCGCCAGCAGCTTGAGGGCCGGGGACGAGCAGTACTTC | CASSLRAGDEQYF
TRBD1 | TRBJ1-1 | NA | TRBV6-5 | TGTGCCAGCAGTTACGGGCCAGGGGGCGTGTTTACTGAAGCTTTCTTT | CASSYGPGGVFTEAFF
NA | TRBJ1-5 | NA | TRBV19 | TGTGCCAGTAGGGAGAGGGTAGTTCAGATCAATCAGCCCCAGCATTTT | CASRERVVQINQPQHF
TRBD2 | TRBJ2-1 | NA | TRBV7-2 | TGTGCCAGCAGCATCGGACTAGCGGGAGGCTACAATGAGCAGTTCTTC | CASSIGLAGGYNEQFF
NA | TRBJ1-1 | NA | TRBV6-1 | TGTGCCACCATACAGGGTGTCACTGAAGCTTTCTTT | CATIQGVTEAFF
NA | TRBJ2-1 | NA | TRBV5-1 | TGCGCCAGCAAGTCAGGGGACGACAATGAGCAGTTCTTC | CASKSGDDNEQFF